Below, 26 T cell receptor beta chains from the same sample are listed, as sequenced in a study of blood T cell repertoires in COVID-19. Clones were read by immunoSEQ multiplex PCR, and TCRdb kept only the in-frame ones, dropping some. In the table there are over 130,000 clones, approximately 86% of which are singletons. Sequencing used peripheral blood. The receptors shown here come from a man aged 70-80 years with acute or convalescent COVID-19.

This clone was detected a few times. V and J are TRBV11-2 and TRBJ2-1, with D tentatively TRBD2 (5 bases). Per germline, CDR1 SGHAT and CDR2 FQNNGV. The CDR3 is 14 amino acids. V was pared by 3 bases and J by 5 bases, with 11 bases between. This CDR3 reads CASSLASYNNEQFF. In DNA form, the CDR3 reads TGTGCCAGCAGCTTGGCTAGCTACAACAATGAGCAGTTCTTC.

This sequence joins TRBV9 and TRBJ2-1; 8 nucleotides line up with TRBD2. V dropped 7 bases and J dropped 0; count of bases not matched to a gene: 15. The length of the CDR3 is 18 residues. From germline, CDR1 is SGDLS and CDR2 YYNGEE. Here the CDR3 reads CASSRGVAGFSSYNEQFF. The DNA of the CDR3 is TGTGCCAGCTCTCGGGGGGTAGCGGGATTCAGCTCCTACAATGAGCAGTTCTTC.

In DNA form, the CDR3 reads TGTGCCAGCAGCAGCGACAATGAGCAGTTCTTC. Protein sequence: CASSSDNEQFF. The rearrangement joins TRBV25-1 to TRBJ2-1; D is uncertain. The germline V gene encodes CDR1 MGHDK and CDR2 SYGVNS. This CDR3 has 11 residues. The V end lost 6 bases, the J end lost 5 bases, and 5 bases lay between the germline ends.

The V and J genes are TRBV29-1 and TRBJ2-5, with 9 bases matching TRBD1. CDR3 length: 14 residues. V shed 6 bases and J 5 bases; nucleotides not matched to a gene: 10. Germline V gene lookup returns CDR1 SQVTM and CDR2 ANQGSEA. Here the CDR3 reads CSVDGQGTGETQYF. DNA of the CDR3: TGCAGCGTAGACGGACAGGGGACGGGCGAGACCCAGTACTTC.

The chain recombines TRBV5-4 with TRBJ2-3; a possible D gene is TRBD1 (5 bases). The CDR3 covers 15 residues. V gave up 1 base and J gave up 2 bases, with 11 bases separating them. Germline lookup yields CDR1 SGHNT and CDR2 YYREEE (reference sequence). For the CDR3, the DNA is TGTGCCAGCAGCTTGCGAACAGGACCCACAGATACGCAGTATTTT. It is translated as CASSLRTGPTDTQYF. The full variable domain, with the rest looked up from reference TRBV5-4 and TRBJ2-3, is ETGVTQSPTHLIKTRGQQVTLRCSSQSGHNTVSWYQQALGQGPQFIFQYYREEENGRGNFPPRFSGLQFPNYSSELNVNALELDDSALYLCASSLRTGPTDTQYFGPGTRLTVL.

For this clone: The junction differs from germline at one of its ends, possibly a read error. The chain employs TRBV7-7 and TRBJ2-5; 11 nucleotides match TRBD2. CDR1 and CDR2 from the germline V gene are SSHAT and FNYEAQ (reference sequence). The length of the CDR3 is 15 residues. In DNA, the CDR3 is TGTGCTAGCAGCTTATTACTAGCGGGAGCAGAGACCCAGTACTTC. Translated: CASSLLLAGAETQYF.

Only one count was recorded for this clone. This chain joins TRBV28 and TRBJ2-1; 8 bases match TRBD1. Germline CDR1 MDHEN, CDR2 SYDVKM. The ends lost 3 bases at V and 4 bases at J; junction bases unmatched: 2. There are 14 residues in the CDR3. For the CDR3, the DNA is TGTGCCAGCAGTTTTGGACAGGGATACAATGAGCAGTTCTTC. It is translated as CASSFGQGYNEQFF.

This clone was picked up a small number of times. This chain links TRBV19 with TRBJ1-5, with D possibly TRBD1 on 5 matching bases. Germline V gene sequence: CDR1 LNHDA, CDR2 SQIVND (reference sequence). The V gene lost 1 base and the J gene lost 9 bases, with 13 bases spanning the gap. This CDR3 contains 14 residues. CDR3: CASSIARAAGPQHF. The DNA for the CDR3 is TGTGCCAGTAGTATAGCCAGGGCCGCTGGGCCCCAGCATTTT.

The rearrangement links TRBV5-1 to TRBJ2-3, with D possibly being TRBD1 (6 bases). CDR1 and CDR2 from the germline V gene are SGHRS and YFSETQ. The CDR3 covers 15 residues. Trimming pared 2 bases from V and 2 bases from J, leaving 12 bases between. This CDR3 reads CASSFRGHPTDTQYF. CDR3 in DNA: TGCGCCAGCAGCTTTAGGGGACACCCCACAGATACGCAGTATTTT.

This chain joins TRBV5-3 and TRBJ1-1; possibly TRBD1 for D (5 bases). TRBV5-3 is an open reading frame, and its role is uncertain. CDR3 length: 15 amino acids. V lost 5 bases to trimming and J lost 0 bases, with 14 bases between them. CDR3: CARRVKGRMNTEAFF. The CDR3 nucleotides read TGTGCCAGAAGAGTAAAGGGGCGCATGAACACTGAAGCTTTCTTT.

This clone is a singleton in its sample. The V call is TRBV4-3, the J call TRBJ2-1; D not certain. This CDR3 spans 14 amino acids. The germline V gene encodes CDR1 LGHNA and CDR2 YSLEER. The germline V and J ends were trimmed by 2 bases and 5 bases, with 10 bases remaining between them. CDR3 sequence reads: CASSQSRSNNEQFF. DNA for the CDR3: TGCGCCAGCAGCCAAAGTAGATCGAACAATGAGCAGTTCTTC.

The DNA for the CDR3 is TGTGCCAGCAGCGCCGACCCCGGAGGAGAGACCCAGTACTTC. Translation: CASSADPGGETQYF. The gene calls are TRBV11-3 and TRBJ2-5, with D possibly being TRBD2 (5 bases). Germline CDR1 and CDR2: SGHNT and YENEEA. The CDR3 has 14 amino acids. V dropped 5 bases and J dropped 4 bases, with 14 bases sitting between them.

Regarding this clone: The same CDR3 can be traced to other DNA sequences in this sample. The CDR3 region has the DNA TGTGCCAGCAGCCCTGGGACTAGCGGACAAGAGACCCAGTACTTC. It encodes CASSPGTSGQETQYF. This sequence joins TRBV3-1 (or the pseudogene TRBV3-2) and TRBJ2-5; 11 nucleotides line up with TRBD2. The junction had 3 bases not matched to a gene; V was cut back by 4 bases and J by 2 bases. The germline V gene has CDR1 LGHDT and CDR2 YNNKEL (reference sequence). The CDR3 covers 15 residues.

This rearrangement joins TRBV7-3 to TRBJ2-5; tentative D call: TRBD1 (6 bases). This CDR3 has 14 amino acids. Germline CDR1 is SGHTA and CDR2 is FQGTGA. Trimming cost V 2 bases and J 2 bases, with 9 bases left between them. The DNA of the CDR3 is TGTGCCAGCAGCTTACAGGGGTGGCAAGAGACCCAGTACTTC. It specifies CASSLQGWQETQYF.

The V gene is TRBV11-2, the J gene TRBJ1-1, with 9 nucleotides matching TRBD1. The germline V gene has CDR1 SGHAT and CDR2 FQNNGV. This CDR3 is 15 amino acids long. With V trimmed by 5 bases and J by 6 bases, 10 bases remained unmatched. CDR3 loop: CASSATGGRHSEAFF. In DNA form, the CDR3 reads TGTGCCAGCAGCGCCACAGGGGGCCGACACTCTGAAGCTTTCTTT.

The J gene is TRBJ2-5, the V gene TRBV5-4, with 11 bases identical to TRBD2. CDR3 length: 16 residues. Germline-derived CDR1 and CDR2 are SGHNT and YYREEE (reference sequence). V dropped 0 bases and J dropped 5; count of bases not matched to a gene: 6. The CDR3 DNA is TGTGCCAGCAGCTTGGATCCTAGCGGGGGGACGGAGACCCAGTACTTC. Its protein product is CASSLDPSGGTETQYF.

This rearrangement joins TRBV5-6 to TRBJ2-3; 10 bases agree with TRBD1. V lost 4 bases to trimming and J lost 4 bases; unmatched junction nucleotides: 6. Germline V gives CDR1 SGHDT, CDR2 YYEEEE. This CDR3 has 15 residues. Here the CDR3 DNA reads TGTGCCAGCAGCCTAGGACAGGGGGGTCCAGATACGCAGTATTTT. Protein product: CASSLGQGGPDTQYF. The full variable domain, in which reference TRBV5-6 and TRBJ2-3 provide the parts outside the CDR3, is DAGVTQSPTHLIKTRGQQVTLRCSPKSGHDTVSWYQQALGQGPQFIFQYYEEEERQRGNFPDRFSGHQFPNYSSELNVNALLLGDSALYLCASSLGQGGPDTQYFGPGTRLTVL.

The gene calls are TRBV10-3 and TRBJ1-2; the match to TRBD1 covers 9 bases. V was clipped by 6 bases and J by 5 bases; unmatched bases: 4. The germline V gene encodes CDR1 ENHRY and CDR2 SYGVKD. The CDR3 runs to 13 residues. The DNA for the CDR3 is TGTGCCATCAGCTCCGGGACAGGGTATGGCTACACCTTC. It encodes CAISSGTGYGYTF.

This clone occurred many times. This chain links TRBV25-1 with TRBJ2-7; D may be TRBD1 (6 bases). The CDR3 length is 15 residues. The germline gives CDR1 MGHDK, CDR2 SYGVNS. V was shortened by 3 bases and J by 3 bases, with 15 bases between the two germline ends. The CDR3 spells CASSDEFLGGYEQYF. CDR3 DNA sequence: TGTGCCAGCAGTGACGAATTTCTAGGGGGCTACGAGCAGTACTTC.

The chain couples TRBV7-8 to TRBJ2-1, with 7 bases matching TRBD1. This CDR3 comprises 14 residues. Germline assignment: CDR1 SGHVS and CDR2 FQNEAQ. With 6 bases clipped from V and 5 bases from J, the junction kept 7 bases outside the gene matches. This chain's CDR3 is CASSKTGAHNEQFF. DNA for the CDR3: TGTGCCAGCAGTAAAACAGGGGCCCACAATGAGCAGTTCTTC.

This clone was seen once. The chain employs TRBV6-2 or TRBV6-3 and TRBJ2-1; 12 bases are a match to TRBD2. CDR1 and CDR2 from the germline V gene are MNHEY and SVGEGT. This CDR3 has 17 residues. J lost 8 bases, V lost 2 bases, and 10 bases had no gene match. The CDR3 loop reads CASSYRLRLAGADEQFF. CDR3 in DNA: TGTGCCAGCAGTTACAGGCTGAGACTAGCGGGAGCGGATGAGCAGTTCTTC.

This chain joins TRBV4-3 and TRBJ2-1; no clear D. The CDR3 covers 16 residues. Germline V lookup: CDR1 LGHNA, CDR2 YSLEER. The V and J ends lost 0 bases and 0 bases respectively, with 9 bases between them. CDR3 nucleotide sequence: TGCGCCAGCAGCCAAGACCATCAATCCTCCTACAATGAGCAGTTCTTC. It encodes CASSQDHQSSYNEQFF.

The CDR3 DNA is TGTGCCAGCAGCCCCTCAGGTATAGGCACTGAAGCTTTCTTT. Amino acid sequence: CASSPSGIGTEAFF. V is TRBV9 and J is TRBJ1-1; D is unclear. Trimming shortened V by 4 bases and J by 4 bases, and 14 bases separated the two germline ends. Germline values: CDR1 SGDLS, CDR2 YYNGEE. The CDR3 extends over 14 amino acids.

The genes are TRBV7-2 and TRBJ2-1; D may be TRBD2 (6 bases). V gave up 1 base and J gave up 4 bases, with 14 bases separating them. CDR1 is SGHTA and CDR2 is FQGNSA in the germline V gene. CDR3 length equals 16 residues. CDR3 coding DNA: TGTGCCAGCAGCTTAGTTCCGGGAGCGGGTTACAATGAGCAGTTCTTC. Protein: CASSLVPGAGYNEQFF.

The rearrangement joins TRBV6-2 or TRBV6-3 to TRBJ2-1; tentatively, D is TRBD1 (6 bases). V shed 6 bases and J shed 8 bases, with 8 bases lying between them. Looked up from germline, CDR1 is MNHEY and CDR2 is SVGEGT. The length of the CDR3 is 11 residues. CDR3 residues: CASSKGDEQFF. The CDR3 DNA reads as TGTGCCAGCAGCAAGGGGGATGAGCAGTTCTTC.

This clone was counted at least ten times. The V gene is TRBV27, the J gene TRBJ1-4; D not certain. CDR1 is MNHEY, CDR2 SMNVEV, per germline (reference sequence). The CDR3 is 14 residues long. Trimming took off 3 bases at V and 3 bases at J, with 8 bases between the two ends. CDR3 nucleotides: TGTGCCAGCAGTTTTTTTGGAGCTAATGAAAAACTGTTTTTT. Its translation is CASSFFGANEKLFF.